The 16 T cell receptor beta chains in this list originate from one sample, sequenced in a study of cytotoxic CD8 clonotypes in ibrutinib-treated CLL. Assay used: immunoSEQ multiplex PCR; TCRdb lists only in-frame clones, some missing. The sample records 130,000 or so clones, 70% to 80% being singletons. Sequenced here: PBMCs, sampled after 12 months of ibrutinib treatment. The source of these receptors is a human donor with chronic lymphocytic leukemia.

This clone came up once. V usage is TRBV2 and J usage is TRBJ2-7, with 10 bases matching TRBD2. The CDR3 runs 13 residues. Losses at the gene ends were 5 bases for V and 5 bases for J; bases not matched to a gene: 3. Germline V gene lookup returns CDR1 SNHLY and CDR2 FYNNEI. The chain's CDR3 is CASSKLAGNEQYF. The CDR3, as DNA: TGTGCCAGCAGTAAACTAGCGGGAAACGAGCAGTACTTC.

V and J are TRBV7-9 and TRBJ1-2; 7 bases map to TRBD1. Germline V CDR1 and CDR2: SEHNR, FQNEAQ (reference sequence). Germline trimming cut 1 base from V and 7 bases from J; bases unmatched to any gene: 12. This CDR3 region has 16 residues. The CDR3 sequence is CASSLGTIQGRSGYTF. Written as DNA, the CDR3 is TGTGCCAGCAGCTTAGGGACAATACAGGGGCGTAGTGGCTACACCTTC.

This clone showed up just a few times. The rearrangement joins TRBV7-9 to TRBJ2-5; 10 nucleotides match TRBD2. J lost 2 bases, V lost 6 bases, and 6 bases had no gene match. Germline CDR1 reads SEHNR; CDR2 reads FQNEAQ (reference sequence). The CDR3 has 15 amino acids. CDR3 nucleotide sequence: TGTGCCAGCAGTCCTAGCGGGAGCGGGCAAGAGACCCAGTACTTC. It translates to CASSPSGSGQETQYF.

CDR3 sequence: CASRKDRGNIQYF. CDR3 coding DNA: TGTGCCAGCAGGAAAGACAGGGGAAACATTCAGTACTTC. The gene calls are TRBV6-5 and TRBJ2-4, with 8 bases lining up with TRBD1. The CDR3 has 13 amino acids. V lost 6 bases and J lost 6; bases outside the gene matches: 4. Germline assignment: CDR1 MNHEY and CDR2 SVGAGI.

The chain carries TRBV20-1 and TRBJ1-2; D remains ambiguous. The CDR3 is 11 amino acids. Germline CDR1 DFQATT, CDR2 SNEGSKA (reference sequence). Trimming pared 4 bases from V and 8 bases from J, leaving 11 bases between. The CDR3 sequence: CSAIKTLGYTF. CDR3 DNA: TGCAGTGCTATAAAAACCCTAGGCTACACCTTC.

V gene TRBV25-1 combines with J gene TRBJ2-7, with D tentatively TRBD2 (6 bases). This CDR3 contains 14 residues. V lost 5 bases and J 4 bases, leaving 15 bases between the germline ends. Germline loops: CDR1 MGHDK, CDR2 SYGVNS. DNA of the CDR3: TGTGCCAGCAGTAGGGTAACGGGGGATTACGAGCAGTACTTC. Its protein is CASSRVTGDYEQYF.

This clone was observed a single time. The chain uses TRBV21-1 and TRBJ2-7; the table's D call of TRBD1 was not tested on the DNA. TRBV21-1 is a pseudogene segment. This CDR3 region has 13 residues. CDR3 residues: CASSKGQPYEQYF. CDR3 nucleotides: TGTGCCAGCAGCAAGGGACAGCCTTACGAGCAGTACTTC.

This sequence joins TRBV7-3 and TRBJ2-5; 9 nucleotides match TRBD2. The trim removed 2 bases at V and 5 bases at J, leaving 6 bases unmatched. CDR1 SGHTA and CDR2 FQGTGA come from the germline V gene. The CDR3 is 15 residues long. In nucleotides, the CDR3 is TGTGCCAGCAGCTTAGTCGGGACTAGCCGTGAGACCCAGTACTTC. This encodes CASSLVGTSRETQYF. The full variable domain, in which reference TRBV7-3 and TRBJ2-5 provide the parts outside the CDR3, is GAGVSQTPSNKVTEKGKYVELRCDPISGHTALYWYRQSLGQGPEFLIYFQGTGAADDSGLPNDRFFAVRPEGSVSTLKIQRTERGDSAVYLCASSLVGTSRETQYFGPGTRLLVL.

This clone has only one observation. This rearrangement joins TRBV30 to TRBJ2-7; D unresolved. The V and J ends lost 0 bases and 2 bases respectively, with 2 bases between them. CDR1 is GTSNPN, CDR2 SVGIG, per germline (reference sequence). The length of the CDR3 is 11 residues. CDR3 residues: CAWSVTYEQYF. CDR3 coding DNA: TGTGCCTGGAGTGTGACCTACGAGCAGTACTTC.

The chain is built from TRBV19 and TRBJ1-2; 8 bases align to TRBD1. The V and J ends lost 6 bases and 3 bases, in that order; junction bases with no gene match: 3. This CDR3 is 13 amino acids long. Germline-derived CDR1 and CDR2 are LNHDA and SQIVND (reference sequence). The CDR3 here is CASRSTGDYGYTF. CDR3 DNA: TGTGCCAGTAGATCGACAGGGGACTATGGCTACACCTTC.

The rearrangement uses TRBV5-1 and TRBJ2-3; 7 bases agree with TRBD1. The ends lost 4 bases at V and 2 bases at J; junction bases unmatched: 7. In germline, CDR1 is SGHRS, CDR2 YFSETQ. This CDR3 comprises 15 residues. The CDR3, as DNA: TGCGCCAGCAGCATAACAGGGGATTACACAGATACGCAGTATTTT. Protein product: CASSITGDYTDTQYF.

The chain links TRBV10-3 to TRBJ1-2; a weak D match, TRBD1 (6 bases). V lost 6 bases to trimming and J lost 6 bases, with 20 bases between them. Germline loops: CDR1 ENHRY, CDR2 SYGVKD. The CDR3 runs to 15 residues. CDR3 sequence: CAIRGIGTSPDGYTF. DNA of the CDR3: TGTGCCATCAGGGGAATCGGGACATCCCCGGATGGCTACACCTTC.

This sequence joins TRBV30 and TRBJ2-2; TRBD1 might be the D (5 bases). Germline CDR1 is GTSNPN and CDR2 is SVGIG (reference sequence). CDR3 size: 13 residues. V was trimmed by 2 bases and J by 13 bases, leaving 17 bases between them. Here the CDR3 DNA reads TGTGCCTGGAGTTTAACGCAGGGCGGTGGGCTGTTTTTT. Translating it yields CAWSLTQGGGLFF. Based on the CDR3 plus reference TRBV30 and TRBJ2-2, the full variable domain is SQTIHQWPATLVQPVGSPLSLECTVEGTSNPNLYWYRQAAGRGLQLLFYSVGIGQISSEVPQNLSASRPQDRQFILSSKKLLLSDSGFYLCAWSLTQGGGLFFGEGSRLTVL.

DNA for the CDR3: TGTGCCAGCAGTGAGACCGGAGCTAACTATGGCTACACCTTC. Translated, it gives CASSETGANYGYTF. The genes are TRBV6-4 and TRBJ1-2; the D is unclear. V dropped 3 bases and J dropped 0 bases, with 8 bases sitting between them. Germline CDR1 reads MRHNA; CDR2 reads SNTAGT. This CDR3 is built from 14 residues.

The V call is TRBV6-5, the J call TRBJ2-1; D possibly uses TRBD1 or TRBD2 (5 bases each). Germline V gives CDR1 MNHEY, CDR2 SVGAGI. The CDR3 length is 14 residues. Trimming cost V 8 bases and J 4 bases, with 15 bases left between them. The CDR3 protein is CASETGGGYNEQFF. For the CDR3, the DNA is TGTGCCAGCGAAACAGGTGGGGGATACAATGAGCAGTTCTTC.

A remark on this clone: Within the sample, other DNA sequences also encode this same CDR3. V gene TRBV7-6 combines with J gene TRBJ1-2, with a possible D match to TRBD1 (5 bases). The CDR3 spans 15 residues. Germline V CDR1 and CDR2: SGHVS, FNYEAQ. The germline V and J ends were trimmed by 5 bases and 8 bases, with 21 bases remaining between them. CDR3 sequence: CASSLSRDGRYGYTF. The CDR3, as DNA: TGTGCCAGCAGCCTGTCCCGGGACGGTCGCTACGGCTACACCTTC.